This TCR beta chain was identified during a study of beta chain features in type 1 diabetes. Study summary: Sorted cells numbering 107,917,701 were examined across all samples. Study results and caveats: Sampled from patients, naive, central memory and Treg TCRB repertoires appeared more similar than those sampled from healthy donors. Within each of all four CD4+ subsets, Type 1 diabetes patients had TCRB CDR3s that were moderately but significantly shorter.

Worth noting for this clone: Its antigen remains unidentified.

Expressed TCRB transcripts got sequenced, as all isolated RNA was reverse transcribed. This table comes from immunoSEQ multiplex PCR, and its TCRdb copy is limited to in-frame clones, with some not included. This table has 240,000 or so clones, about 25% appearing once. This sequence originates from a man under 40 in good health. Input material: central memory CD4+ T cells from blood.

The CDR3 here is CASSLQGGNEQFF. CDR3 sequence (DNA): TGTGCCAGCAGCCTACAGGGGGGCAATGAGCAGTTCTTC. V and J are TRBV14 and TRBJ2-1; TRBD1 aligns across 8 bases. Trimming at V came to 4 bases and at J to 6 bases, leaving 2 bases not matched to a gene. CDR1 is SGHDN, CDR2 FVKESK, per germline. This CDR3 has 13 amino acids.